This TCR beta chain is from a study of cytomegalovirus exposure and HLA in healthy donors. Study results and caveats: Later on, an analysis tied 15,000 or so TCR beta sequences to HLA alleles at 0.05 false discovery rate.

In regard to this clone: Its target is not known.

The PCR ran on 60 Vbeta and 13 Jbeta primers. Using immunoSEQ multiplex PCR, the repertoire was profiled, and TCRdb retains in-frame clones only, with some absent. The table has 150,000 or so clones, 65% to 85% seen once; the top ten hold 5.5% to 7.5%. V lost 1 base, J lost 5 bases, and 10 bases lay in between. The CDR3 runs to 13 residues. Germline V gene sequence: CDR1 SQVTM, CDR2 ANQGSEA. The rearrangement links TRBV29-1 to TRBJ2-3, with D unresolved. This receptor was identified in a woman in her thirties or forties in good health and CMV-seropositive. The specimen sequenced was PBMCs. The CDR3 loop is CSVEGSPGDTQYF. CDR3 DNA sequence: TGCAGCGTTGAAGGGTCTCCCGGAGATACGCAGTATTTT.